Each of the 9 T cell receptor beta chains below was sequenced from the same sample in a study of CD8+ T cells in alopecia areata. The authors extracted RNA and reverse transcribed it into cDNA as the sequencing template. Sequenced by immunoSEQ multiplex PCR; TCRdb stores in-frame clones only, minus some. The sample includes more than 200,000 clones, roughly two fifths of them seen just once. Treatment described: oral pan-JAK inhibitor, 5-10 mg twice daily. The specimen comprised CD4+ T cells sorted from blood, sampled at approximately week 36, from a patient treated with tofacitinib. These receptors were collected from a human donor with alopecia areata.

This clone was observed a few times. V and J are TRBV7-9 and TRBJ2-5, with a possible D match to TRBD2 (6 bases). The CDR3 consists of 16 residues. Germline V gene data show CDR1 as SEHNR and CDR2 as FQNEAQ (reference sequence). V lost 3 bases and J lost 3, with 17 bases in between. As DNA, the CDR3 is TGTGCCAGCAGCTTTGAGGGCGGCGGGACGAAAGAGACCCAGTACTTC. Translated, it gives CASSFEGGGTKETQYF.

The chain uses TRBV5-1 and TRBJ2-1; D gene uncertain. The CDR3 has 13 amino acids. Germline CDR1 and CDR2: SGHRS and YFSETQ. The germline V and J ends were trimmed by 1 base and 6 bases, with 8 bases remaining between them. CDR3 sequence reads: CASSLQGPNEQFF. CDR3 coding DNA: TGCGCCAGCAGCTTGCAAGGGCCCAATGAGCAGTTCTTC.

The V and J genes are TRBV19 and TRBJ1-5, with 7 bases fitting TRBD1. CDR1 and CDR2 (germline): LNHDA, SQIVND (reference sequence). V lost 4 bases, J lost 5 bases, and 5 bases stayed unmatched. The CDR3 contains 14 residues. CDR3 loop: CASSSVGTDQPQHF. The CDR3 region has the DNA TGTGCCAGTAGTAGTGTTGGGACAGATCAGCCCCAGCATTTT.

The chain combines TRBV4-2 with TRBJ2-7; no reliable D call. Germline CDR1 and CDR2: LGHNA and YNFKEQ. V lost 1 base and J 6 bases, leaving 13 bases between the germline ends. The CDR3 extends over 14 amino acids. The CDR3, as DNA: TGTGCCAGCAGCCAAGGCGGCCGACAAGGCGAGCAGTACTTC. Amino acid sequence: CASSQGGRQGEQYF.

The CDR3 DNA is TGTGCCAGCTCTAGCGGGAGGGCCTCGGGGGATACGCAGTATTTT. Translated: CASSSGRASGDTQYF. The V gene is TRBV19, the J gene TRBJ2-3; 12 bases agree with TRBD2. The junction had 10 bases not matched to a gene; V was cut back by 9 bases and J by 6 bases. Germline V CDR1 and CDR2: LNHDA, SQIVND (reference sequence). CDR3 length: 15 amino acids.

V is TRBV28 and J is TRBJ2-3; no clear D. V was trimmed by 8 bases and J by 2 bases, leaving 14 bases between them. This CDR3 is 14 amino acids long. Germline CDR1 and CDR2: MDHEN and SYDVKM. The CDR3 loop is CASSSESLTDTQYF. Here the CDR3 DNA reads TGTGCCAGCTCCTCCGAGTCCCTCACAGATACGCAGTATTTT.

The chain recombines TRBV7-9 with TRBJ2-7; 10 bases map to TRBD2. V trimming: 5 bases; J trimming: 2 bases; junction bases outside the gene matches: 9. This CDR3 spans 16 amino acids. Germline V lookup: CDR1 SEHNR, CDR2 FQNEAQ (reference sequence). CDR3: CASSPRGLAETYEQYF. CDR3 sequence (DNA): TGTGCCAGCAGCCCCCGCGGACTAGCGGAGACCTACGAGCAGTACTTC.

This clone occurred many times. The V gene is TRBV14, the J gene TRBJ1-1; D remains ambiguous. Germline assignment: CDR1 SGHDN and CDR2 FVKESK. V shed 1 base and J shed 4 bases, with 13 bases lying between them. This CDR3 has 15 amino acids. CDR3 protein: CASSQGRGVSTEAFF. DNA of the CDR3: TGTGCCAGCAGCCAAGGACGGGGAGTGAGCACTGAAGCTTTCTTT.

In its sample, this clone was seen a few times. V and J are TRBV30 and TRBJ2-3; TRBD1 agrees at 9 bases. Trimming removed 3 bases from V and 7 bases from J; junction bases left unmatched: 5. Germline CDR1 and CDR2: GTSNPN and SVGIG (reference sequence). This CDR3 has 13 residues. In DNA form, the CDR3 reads TGTGCCTGGAGGGGGACAGGGTTTAATACGCAGTATTTT. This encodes CAWRGTGFNTQYF.